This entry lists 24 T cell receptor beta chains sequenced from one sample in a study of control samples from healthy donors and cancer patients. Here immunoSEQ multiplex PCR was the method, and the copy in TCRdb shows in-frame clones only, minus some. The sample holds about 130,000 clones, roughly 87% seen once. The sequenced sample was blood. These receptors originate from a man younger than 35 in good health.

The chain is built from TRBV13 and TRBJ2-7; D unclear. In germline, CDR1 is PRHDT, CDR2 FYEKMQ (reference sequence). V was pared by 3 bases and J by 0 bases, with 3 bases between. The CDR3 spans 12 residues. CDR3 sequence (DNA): TGTGCCAGCAGCTTCAGCTCCTACGAGCAGTACTTC. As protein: CASSFSSYEQYF. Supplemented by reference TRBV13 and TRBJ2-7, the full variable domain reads AAGVIQSPRHLIKEKRETATLKCYPIPRHDTVYWYQQGPGQDPQFLISFYEKMQSDKGSIPDRFSAQQFSDYHSELNMSSLELGDSALYFCASSFSSYEQYFGPGTRLTVT.

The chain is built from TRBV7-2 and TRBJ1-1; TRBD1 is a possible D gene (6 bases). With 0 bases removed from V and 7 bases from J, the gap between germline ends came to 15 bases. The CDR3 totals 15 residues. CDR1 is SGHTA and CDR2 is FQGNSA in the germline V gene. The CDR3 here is CASSLASGGRGEAFF. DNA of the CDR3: TGTGCCAGCAGCTTAGCTTCCGGGGGCCGCGGTGAAGCTTTCTTT.

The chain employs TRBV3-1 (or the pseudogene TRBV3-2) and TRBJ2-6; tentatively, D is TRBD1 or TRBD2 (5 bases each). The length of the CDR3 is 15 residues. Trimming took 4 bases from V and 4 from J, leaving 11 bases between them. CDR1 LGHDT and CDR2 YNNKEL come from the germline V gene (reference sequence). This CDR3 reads CASSLWGSGANVLTF. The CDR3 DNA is TGTGCCAGCAGCCTCTGGGGGTCGGGGGCCAACGTCCTGACTTTC.

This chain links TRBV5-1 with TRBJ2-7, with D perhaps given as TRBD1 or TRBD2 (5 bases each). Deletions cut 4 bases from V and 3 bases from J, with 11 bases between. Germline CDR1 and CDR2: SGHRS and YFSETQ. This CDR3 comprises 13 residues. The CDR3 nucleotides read TGCGCCAGCAGCAGGGACGCGTTCTACGAGCAGTACTTC. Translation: CASSRDAFYEQYF.

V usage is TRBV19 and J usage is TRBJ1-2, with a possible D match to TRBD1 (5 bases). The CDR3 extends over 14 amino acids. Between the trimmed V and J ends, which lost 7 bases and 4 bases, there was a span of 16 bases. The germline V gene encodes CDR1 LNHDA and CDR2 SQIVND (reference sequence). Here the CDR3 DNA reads TGTGCCAGTACCGTGGGACGGGCGGGCTATGGCTACACCTTC. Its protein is CASTVGRAGYGYTF.

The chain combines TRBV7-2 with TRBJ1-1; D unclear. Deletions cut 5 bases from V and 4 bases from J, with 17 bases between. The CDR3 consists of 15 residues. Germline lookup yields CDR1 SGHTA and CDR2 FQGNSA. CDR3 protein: CASSALGGLITEAFF. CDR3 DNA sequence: TGTGCCAGCAGCGCCCTTGGAGGGTTGATCACTGAAGCTTTCTTT. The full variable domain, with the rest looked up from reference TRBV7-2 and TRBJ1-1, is GAGVSQSPSNKVTEKGKDVELRCDPISGHTALYWYRQSLGQGLEFLIYFQGNSAPDKSGLPSDRFSAERTGGSVSTLTIQRTQQEDSAVYLCASSALGGLITEAFFGQGTRLTVV.

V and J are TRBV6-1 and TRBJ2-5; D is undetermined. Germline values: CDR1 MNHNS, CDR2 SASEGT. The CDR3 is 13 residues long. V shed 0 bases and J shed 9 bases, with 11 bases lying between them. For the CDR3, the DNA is TGTGCCAGCAGTGAAGCGCTGGGTTGGGCCCAGTACTTC. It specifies CASSEALGWAQYF.

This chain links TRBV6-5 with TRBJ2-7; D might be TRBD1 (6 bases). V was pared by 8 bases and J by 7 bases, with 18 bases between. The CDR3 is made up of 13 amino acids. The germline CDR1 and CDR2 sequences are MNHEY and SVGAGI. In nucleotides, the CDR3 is TGTGCCAGCTCCACGGGGTGGGGGCGGGAGCAGTACTTC. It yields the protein CASSTGWGREQYF.

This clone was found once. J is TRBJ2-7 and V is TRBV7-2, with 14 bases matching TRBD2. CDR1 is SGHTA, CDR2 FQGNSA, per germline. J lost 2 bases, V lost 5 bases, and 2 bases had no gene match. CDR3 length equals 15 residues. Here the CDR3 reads CASSTGLAGAYEQYF. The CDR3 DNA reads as TGTGCCAGCAGCACGGGACTAGCGGGGGCCTACGAGCAGTACTTC.

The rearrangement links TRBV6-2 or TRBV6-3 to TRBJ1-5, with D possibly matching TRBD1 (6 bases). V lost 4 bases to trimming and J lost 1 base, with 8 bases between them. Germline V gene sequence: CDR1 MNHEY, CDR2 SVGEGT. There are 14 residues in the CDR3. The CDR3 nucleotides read TGTGCCAGCAGTTTTACAGGGAGCAATCAGCCCCAGCATTTT. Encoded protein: CASSFTGSNQPQHF.

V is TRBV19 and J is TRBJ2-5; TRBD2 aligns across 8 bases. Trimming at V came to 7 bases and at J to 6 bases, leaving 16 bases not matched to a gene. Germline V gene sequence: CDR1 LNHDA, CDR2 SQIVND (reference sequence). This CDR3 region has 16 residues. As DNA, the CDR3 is TGTGCCAGTACCCCACAAGGAGCGGGAGTGTTGAAGACCCAGTACTTC. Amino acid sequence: CASTPQGAGVLKTQYF.

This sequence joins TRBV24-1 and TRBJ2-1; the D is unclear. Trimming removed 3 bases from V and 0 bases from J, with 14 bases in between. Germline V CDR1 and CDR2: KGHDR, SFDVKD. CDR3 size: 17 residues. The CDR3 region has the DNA TGTGCCACCAGTGATCCCGACCCGTATAGCTCCTACAATGAGCAGTTCTTC. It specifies CATSDPDPYSSYNEQFF.

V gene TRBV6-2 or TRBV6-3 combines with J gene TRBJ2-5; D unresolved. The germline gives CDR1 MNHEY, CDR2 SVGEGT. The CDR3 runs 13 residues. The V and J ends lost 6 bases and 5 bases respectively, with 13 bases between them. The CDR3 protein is CASSTLSRETQYF. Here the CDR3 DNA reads TGTGCCAGCAGCACCCTCTCACGGGAGACCCAGTACTTC.

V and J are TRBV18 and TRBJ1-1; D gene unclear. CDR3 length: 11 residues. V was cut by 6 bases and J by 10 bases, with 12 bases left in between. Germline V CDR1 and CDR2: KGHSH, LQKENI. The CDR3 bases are TGTGCCAGCTCGTTCTCAGAGGGAGCTTTCTTT. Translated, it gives CASSFSEGAFF.

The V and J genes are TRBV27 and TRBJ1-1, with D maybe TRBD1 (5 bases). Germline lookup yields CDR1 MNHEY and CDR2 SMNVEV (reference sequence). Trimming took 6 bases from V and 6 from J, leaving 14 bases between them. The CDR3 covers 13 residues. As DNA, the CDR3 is TGTGCCAGCAGCCACCCAGGGTTTCCTGAAGCTTTCTTT. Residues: CASSHPGFPEAFF.

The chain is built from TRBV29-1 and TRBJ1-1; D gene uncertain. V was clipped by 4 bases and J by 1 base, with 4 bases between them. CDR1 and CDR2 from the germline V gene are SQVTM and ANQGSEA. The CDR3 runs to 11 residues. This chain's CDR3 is CSVGENTEAFF. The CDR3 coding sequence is TGCAGCGTTGGAGAGAACACTGAAGCTTTCTTT.

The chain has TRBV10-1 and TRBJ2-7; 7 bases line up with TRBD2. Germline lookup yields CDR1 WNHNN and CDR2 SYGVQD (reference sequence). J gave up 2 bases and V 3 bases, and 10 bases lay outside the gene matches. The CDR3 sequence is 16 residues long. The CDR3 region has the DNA TGCGCCAGCAGTGAATTTGCGGCTAGCGGAACCTACGAGCAGTACTTC. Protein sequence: CASSEFAASGTYEQYF.

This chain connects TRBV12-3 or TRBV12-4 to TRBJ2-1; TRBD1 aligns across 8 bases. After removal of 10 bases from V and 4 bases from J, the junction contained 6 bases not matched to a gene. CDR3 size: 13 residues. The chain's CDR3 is CATRDRRYNEQFF. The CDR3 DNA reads TGTGCCACCAGGGACAGGAGATACAATGAGCAGTTCTTC.

CDR3 residues: CASSPRQGPGNTIYF. CDR3 DNA: TGTGCCAGCAGTCCACGACAGGGTCCTGGAAACACCATATATTTT. The V call is TRBV27, the J call TRBJ1-3; 7 bases agree with TRBD1. The CDR3 is made up of 15 amino acids. The V and J ends lost 5 bases and 2 bases, in that order; junction bases with no gene match: 6. CDR1 is MNHEY, CDR2 SMNVEV, per germline (reference sequence).

The DNA of the CDR3 is TGTGCCAGTTCGCCAGTACAAGAGACCCAGTACTTC. Amino acid sequence: CASSPVQETQYF. The chain has TRBV6-6 and TRBJ2-5; D not resolved. The ends were cut back, 9 bases at V and 2 bases at J, with 10 bases in the middle. The CDR3 is made up of 12 amino acids. Germline-derived CDR1 and CDR2 are MNHNY and SVGAGI (reference sequence).

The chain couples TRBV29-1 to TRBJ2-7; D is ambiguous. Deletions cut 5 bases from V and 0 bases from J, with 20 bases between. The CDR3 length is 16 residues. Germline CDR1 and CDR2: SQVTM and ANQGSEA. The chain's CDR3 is CSVTIAGRSSSYEQYF. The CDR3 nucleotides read TGCAGCGTTACCATTGCAGGCAGGAGTAGCTCCTACGAGCAGTACTTC.

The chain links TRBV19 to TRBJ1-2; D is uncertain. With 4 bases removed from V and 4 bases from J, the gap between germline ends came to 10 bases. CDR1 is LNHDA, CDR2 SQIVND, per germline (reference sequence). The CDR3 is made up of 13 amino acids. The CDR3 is CASSTQPPYGYTF. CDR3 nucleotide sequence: TGTGCCAGTAGTACCCAACCTCCCTATGGCTACACCTTC.

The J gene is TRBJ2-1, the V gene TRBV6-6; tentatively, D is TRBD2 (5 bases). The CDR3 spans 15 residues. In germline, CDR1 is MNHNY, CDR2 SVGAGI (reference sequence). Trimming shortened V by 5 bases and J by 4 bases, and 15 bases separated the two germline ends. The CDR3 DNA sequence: TGTGCCAGCAGTGCGGGCCCTGGGTCGTACAATGAGCAGTTCTTC. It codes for CASSAGPGSYNEQFF.

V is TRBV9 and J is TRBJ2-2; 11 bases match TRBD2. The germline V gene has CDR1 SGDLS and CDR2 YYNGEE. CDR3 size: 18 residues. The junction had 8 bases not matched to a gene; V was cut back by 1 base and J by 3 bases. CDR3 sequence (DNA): TGTGCCAGCAGCGTAAGCCTAGCGGGAGGAGGGTACACCGGGGAGCTGTTTTTT. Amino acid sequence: CASSVSLAGGGYTGELFF.